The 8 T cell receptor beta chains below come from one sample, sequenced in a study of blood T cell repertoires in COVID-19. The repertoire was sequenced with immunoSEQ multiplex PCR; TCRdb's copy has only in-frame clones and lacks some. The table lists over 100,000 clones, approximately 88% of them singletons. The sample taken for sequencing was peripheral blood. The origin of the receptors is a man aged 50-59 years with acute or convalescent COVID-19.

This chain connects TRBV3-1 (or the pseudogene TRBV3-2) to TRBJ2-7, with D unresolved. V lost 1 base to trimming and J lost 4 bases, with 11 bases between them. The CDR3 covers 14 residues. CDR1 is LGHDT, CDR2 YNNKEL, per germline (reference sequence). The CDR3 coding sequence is TGTGCCAGCAGCCAAGGGGCAGATGCTTACGAGCAGTACTTC. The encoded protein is CASSQGADAYEQYF.

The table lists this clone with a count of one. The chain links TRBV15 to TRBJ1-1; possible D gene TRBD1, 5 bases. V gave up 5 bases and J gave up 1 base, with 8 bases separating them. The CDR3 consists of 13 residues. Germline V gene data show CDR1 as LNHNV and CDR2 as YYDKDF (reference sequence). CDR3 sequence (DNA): TGTGCCACCAGCCTAAGGGGGAACACTGAAGCTTTCTTT. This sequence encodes CATSLRGNTEAFF.

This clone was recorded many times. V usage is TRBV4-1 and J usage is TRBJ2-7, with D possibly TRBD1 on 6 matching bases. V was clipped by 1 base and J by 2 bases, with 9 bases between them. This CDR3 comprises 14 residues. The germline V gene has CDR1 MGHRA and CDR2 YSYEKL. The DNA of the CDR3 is TGCGCCAGCAGCCAAGGACAGGCGGCCTACGAGCAGTACTTC. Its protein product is CASSQGQAAYEQYF.

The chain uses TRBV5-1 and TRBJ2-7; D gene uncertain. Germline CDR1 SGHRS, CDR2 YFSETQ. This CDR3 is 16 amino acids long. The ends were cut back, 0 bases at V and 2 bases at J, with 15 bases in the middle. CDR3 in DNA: TGCGCCAGCAGCTTGGGCCCCCAGATCCTGGCCTACGAGCAGTACTTC. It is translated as CASSLGPQILAYEQYF.

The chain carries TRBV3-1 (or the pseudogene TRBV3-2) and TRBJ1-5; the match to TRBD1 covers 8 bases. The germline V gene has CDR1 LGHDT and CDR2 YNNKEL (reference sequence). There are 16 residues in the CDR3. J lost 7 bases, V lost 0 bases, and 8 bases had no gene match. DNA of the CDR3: TGTGCCAGCAGCCAAGAGGGCAGGGGGCGGGCGCAGCCCCAGCATTTT. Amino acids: CASSQEGRGRAQPQHF.

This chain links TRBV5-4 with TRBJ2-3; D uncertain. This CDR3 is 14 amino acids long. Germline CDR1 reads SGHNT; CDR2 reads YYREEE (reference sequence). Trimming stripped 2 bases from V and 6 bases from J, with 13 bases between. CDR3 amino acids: CASSFSSPSDTQYF. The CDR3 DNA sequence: TGTGCCAGCAGCTTTAGCTCCCCCTCGGATACGCAGTATTTT.

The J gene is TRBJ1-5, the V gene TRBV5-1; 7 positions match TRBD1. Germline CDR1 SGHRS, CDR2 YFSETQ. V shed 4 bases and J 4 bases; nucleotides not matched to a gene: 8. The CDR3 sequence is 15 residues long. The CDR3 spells CASSPTGAGNQPQHF. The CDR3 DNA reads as TGCGCCAGCAGCCCTACAGGGGCGGGGAATCAGCCCCAGCATTTT. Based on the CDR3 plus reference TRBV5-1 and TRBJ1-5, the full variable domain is KAGVTQTPRYLIKTRGQQVTLSCSPISGHRSVSWYQQTPGQGLQFLFEYFSETQRNKGNFPGRFSGRQFSNSRSEMNVSTLELGDSALYLCASSPTGAGNQPQHFGDGTRLSIL.

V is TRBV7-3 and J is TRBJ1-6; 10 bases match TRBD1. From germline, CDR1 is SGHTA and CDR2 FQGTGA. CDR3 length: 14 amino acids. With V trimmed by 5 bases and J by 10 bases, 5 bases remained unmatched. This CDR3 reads CASSPGTGDSPLHF. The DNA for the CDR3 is TGTGCCAGCAGCCCCGGGACAGGGGACTCACCCCTCCACTTT.